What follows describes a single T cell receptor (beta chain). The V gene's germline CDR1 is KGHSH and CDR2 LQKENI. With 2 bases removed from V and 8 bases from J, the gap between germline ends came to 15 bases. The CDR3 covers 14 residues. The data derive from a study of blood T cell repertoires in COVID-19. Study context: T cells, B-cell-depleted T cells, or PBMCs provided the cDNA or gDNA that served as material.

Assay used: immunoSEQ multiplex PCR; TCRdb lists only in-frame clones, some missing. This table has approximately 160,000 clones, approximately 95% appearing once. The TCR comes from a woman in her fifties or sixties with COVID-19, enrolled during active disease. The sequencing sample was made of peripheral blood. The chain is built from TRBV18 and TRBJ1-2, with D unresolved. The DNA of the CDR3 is TGTGCCAGCTCACCAGGCGGCAGTAAGAGGGGCTACACCTTC. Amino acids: CASSPGGSKRGYTF.